One and the same sample provided the 24 T cell receptor beta chains below, sequenced in a study of somatic mutations in cytotoxic T cells in rheumatoid arthritis. The data were produced by immunoSEQ multiplex PCR, yet TCRdb's version contains in-frame clones alone and is incomplete. The data contain tens of thousands of clones, roughly 87% of them singletons. Sequencing was performed on CD8+ T cells sorted from blood. Receptor source: a man between 50 and 59 years old in good health.

The gene calls are TRBV6-5 and TRBJ2-7; 7 nucleotides agree with TRBD1. The CDR3 is made up of 14 amino acids. From germline, CDR1 is MNHEY and CDR2 SVGAGI. V was pared by 5 bases and J by 2 bases, with 6 bases of the junction left unmatched. The CDR3: CASSPRTGPYEQYF. For the CDR3, the DNA is TGTGCCAGCAGTCCGAGGACAGGACCCTACGAGCAGTACTTC.

V usage is TRBV29-1 and J usage is TRBJ2-7; D may be TRBD1 (5 bases). The CDR3 runs to 14 residues. Trimming took off 8 bases at V and 2 bases at J, with 19 bases between the two ends. Germline CDR1 and CDR2: SQVTM and ANQGSEA. CDR3 residues: CSPTARQSPYEQYF. The CDR3 DNA reads as TGCAGCCCTACCGCCCGACAGTCCCCCTACGAGCAGTACTTC.

In its sample, this clone was seen once. The chain is built from TRBV7-8 and TRBJ2-7, with TRBD2 identical over 14 bases. Looked up from germline, CDR1 is SGHVS and CDR2 is FQNEAQ. The CDR3 length is 15 residues. With 5 bases clipped from V and 4 bases from J, the junction kept 4 bases outside the gene matches. CDR3 residues: CASSPGTSGSYEQYF. Written as DNA, the CDR3 is TGTGCCAGCAGCCCGGGGACTAGCGGGAGTTACGAGCAGTACTTC.

The genes are TRBV28 and TRBJ2-7; TRBD1 matches 10 bases. CDR3 length: 15 amino acids. V lost 2 bases to trimming and J lost 5 bases; unmatched junction nucleotides: 6. Germline V gene sequence: CDR1 MDHEN, CDR2 SYDVKM. The CDR3 reads CASSLRGGQGNEQYF. DNA for the CDR3: TGTGCCAGCAGTTTAAGGGGGGGACAGGGGAACGAGCAGTACTTC.

The chain recombines TRBV6-1 with TRBJ1-2; tentatively, D is TRBD1 (6 bases). Germline CDR1 is MNHNS and CDR2 is SASEGT. With 10 bases removed from V and 1 base from J, the gap between germline ends came to 19 bases. The CDR3 is made up of 15 amino acids. DNA of the CDR3: TGTGCCACCATATACCCCGGGACACTTAACTATGGCTACACCTTC. Amino acids: CATIYPGTLNYGYTF.

V gene TRBV7-8 combines with J gene TRBJ1-1; possible D gene TRBD1, 6 bases. Germline values: CDR1 SGHVS, CDR2 FQNEAQ. Trimming took off 5 bases at V and 7 bases at J, with 14 bases between the two ends. The CDR3 has 13 amino acids. This chain's CDR3 is CASSHGTLNEAFF. CDR3 coding DNA: TGTGCCAGCAGCCATGGGACATTAAATGAAGCTTTCTTT.

This clone was observed a handful of times. The CDR3: CASSEAGDRGPSNEKLFF. DNA for the CDR3: TGTGCCAGCAGTGAAGCCGGAGACAGGGGGCCCTCAAATGAAAAACTGTTTTTT. This chain joins TRBV6-1 and TRBJ1-4; 10 bases align to TRBD1. V lost 0 bases to trimming and J lost 5 bases; unmatched junction nucleotides: 9. CDR1 and CDR2 (germline): MNHNS, SASEGT. The CDR3 runs to 18 residues.

V gene TRBV6-1 combines with J gene TRBJ2-2; 12 bases are a match to TRBD2. Per the germline V gene, CDR1 is MNHNS and CDR2 is SASEGT. Trimming cost V 8 bases and J 5 bases; bases outside gene matches: 6. The CDR3 is made up of 15 amino acids. This CDR3 reads CASFPLAGGTGELFF. The CDR3 DNA reads as TGTGCCAGCTTTCCCCTAGCGGGAGGGACCGGGGAGCTGTTTTTT.

The chain uses TRBV28 and TRBJ2-3; 7 nucleotides match TRBD2. Trimming at V came to 5 bases and at J to 0 bases, leaving 11 bases not matched to a gene. Germline CDR1 reads MDHEN; CDR2 reads SYDVKM. This CDR3 has 17 residues. The CDR3 DNA sequence: TGTGCCAGCAGTACCGTATGGGAGGGGAGGAGCACAGATACGCAGTATTTT. It encodes CASSTVWEGRSTDTQYF.

CDR3 DNA: TGTGCCAGCAGCTTACGGACTAGCGGATACAATGAGCAGTTCTTC. The encoded protein is CASSLRTSGYNEQFF. The chain couples TRBV7-8 to TRBJ2-1, with TRBD2 matching 10 bases. V shed 2 bases, J shed 4 bases, and the junction held 2 bases outside the gene matches. This CDR3 contains 15 residues. The germline CDR1 and CDR2 sequences are SGHVS and FQNEAQ. Looking up the rest from reference TRBV7-8 and TRBJ2-1 gives the full variable domain: GAGVSQSPRYKVAKRGQDVALRCDPISGHVSLFWYQQALGQGPEFLTYFQNEAQLDKSGLPSDRFFAERPEGSVSTLKIQRTQQEDSAVYLCASSLRTSGYNEQFFGPGTRLTVL.

The chain employs TRBV28 and TRBJ1-5; D uncertain. Per germline, CDR1 MDHEN and CDR2 SYDVKM. CDR3 length: 15 amino acids. The V gene lost 0 bases and the J gene lost 2 bases, with 8 bases spanning the gap. In DNA, the CDR3 is TGTGCCAGCAGTTTATGGGCAGTCCGCAATCAGCCCCAGCATTTT. Its protein product is CASSLWAVRNQPQHF.

The chain uses TRBV10-3 and TRBJ2-7, with 7 nucleotides matching TRBD1. This CDR3 has 14 amino acids. V lost 3 bases and J lost 0; bases outside the gene matches: 2. Germline-derived CDR1 and CDR2 are ENHRY and SYGVKD. The chain's CDR3 is CAISEGDSSYEQYF. CDR3 sequence (DNA): TGTGCCATCAGTGAAGGGGACAGCTCCTACGAGCAGTACTTC.

This clone was picked up a small number of times. The V and J genes are TRBV2 and TRBJ2-2, with D perhaps TRBD1 or TRBD2 (7 bases each). CDR1 is SNHLY, CDR2 FYNNEI, per germline. CDR3 length: 15 amino acids. V was trimmed by 7 bases and J by 7 bases, leaving 19 bases between them. The CDR3 loop reads CASNQGGRAFGELFF. In nucleotides, the CDR3 is TGTGCCAGCAATCAGGGGGGGAGGGCCTTCGGGGAGCTGTTTTTT.

The CDR3 loop reads CASSLELSWGPGEFEQYF. The CDR3 DNA is TGCGCCAGCAGCTTGGAACTTTCCTGGGGACCAGGGGAGTTCGAGCAGTACTTC. The genes are TRBV5-1 and TRBJ2-7, with D possibly being TRBD1 (6 bases). This CDR3 is built from 18 residues. V was clipped by 0 bases and J by 6 bases, with 25 bases between them. The germline V gene encodes CDR1 SGHRS and CDR2 YFSETQ.

This clone was observed a few times. V is TRBV30 and J is TRBJ2-6; no reliable D call. Trimming took off 0 bases at V and 0 bases at J, with 9 bases between the two ends. The CDR3 consists of 16 residues. The germline V gene has CDR1 GTSNPN and CDR2 SVGIG (reference sequence). CDR3 protein: CAWSVTAASGANVLTF. As DNA, the CDR3 is TGTGCCTGGAGTGTAACGGCAGCCTCTGGGGCCAACGTCCTGACTTTC.

This chain joins TRBV13 and TRBJ2-1; TRBD2 agrees at 7 bases. With V trimmed by 2 bases and J by 7 bases, 2 bases remained unmatched. CDR1 is PRHDT and CDR2 is FYEKMQ in the germline V gene (reference sequence). The CDR3 length is 13 residues. CDR3 sequence (DNA): TGTGCCAGCAGCTTATGGGGAGGGAATGAGCAGTTCTTC. It translates to CASSLWGGNEQFF.

The table lists this clone with a count of one. The chain combines TRBV27 with TRBJ2-1; no clear D gene. Germline V gene data show CDR1 as MNHEY and CDR2 as SMNVEV (reference sequence). Trimming cost V 6 bases and J 5 bases, with 5 bases left between them. The CDR3 is made up of 11 amino acids. CDR3 in amino acids: CASRKNNEQFF. Here the CDR3 DNA reads TGTGCCAGCAGAAAAAACAATGAGCAGTTCTTC.

The table lists this clone with a few counts. The CDR3 DNA is TGCGCCAGCAGCCCGTTCGGTGCGGGAGGCTACGAGCAGTACTTC. Translated, it gives CASSPFGAGGYEQYF. The chain links TRBV4-1 to TRBJ2-7; the match to TRBD2 covers 8 bases. The V and J ends lost 4 bases and 3 bases, in that order; junction bases with no gene match: 8. The CDR3 consists of 15 residues. The V gene's germline CDR1 is MGHRA and CDR2 YSYEKL.

J is TRBJ1-2 and V is TRBV2; D call uncertain. The germline CDR1 and CDR2 sequences are SNHLY and FYNNEI. Between the trimmed V and J ends, which lost 1 base and 0 bases, there was a span of 12 bases. This CDR3 contains 16 residues. The CDR3 bases are TGTGCCAGCAGTGAAGGTCGACGGCCTTCTAACTATGGCTACACCTTC. Translated, it gives CASSEGRRPSNYGYTF. The whole variable domain, remainder taken from reference TRBV2 and TRBJ1-2, is EPEVTQTPSHQVTQMGQEVILRCVPISNHLYFYWYRQILGQKVEFLVSFYNNEISEKSEIFDDQFSVERPDGSNFTLKIRSTKLEDSAMYFCASSEGRRPSNYGYTFGSGTRLTVV.

Within the sample, this clone is large (0.1 to 1%). V gene TRBV6-1 combines with J gene TRBJ2-7; 11 bases line up with TRBD2. The CDR3 consists of 15 residues. V shed 3 bases, J shed 0 bases, and the junction held 1 base outside the gene matches. The germline V gene encodes CDR1 MNHNS and CDR2 SASEGT. CDR3 region: CASSELAGGSYEQYF. The CDR3 DNA reads TGTGCCAGCAGTGAGCTAGCGGGAGGCTCCTACGAGCAGTACTTC.

The J gene is TRBJ1-5, the V gene TRBV6-6; 8 bases are a match to TRBD1. CDR1 MNHNY and CDR2 SVGAGI come from the germline V gene (reference sequence). V was clipped by 6 bases and J by 2 bases; unmatched bases: 6. This CDR3 comprises 15 residues. CDR3 in DNA: TGTGCCAGCAGACCCAGGACAGGGCGCAATCAGCCCCAGCATTTT. Its protein product is CASRPRTGRNQPQHF.

This clone is a singleton in its sample. The chain joins TRBV6-6 to TRBJ2-1, with a tentative D call TRBD1 (6 bases). V was pared by 6 bases and J by 10 bases, with 19 bases between. The germline gives CDR1 MNHNY, CDR2 SVGAGI (reference sequence). The CDR3 is 14 residues long. In DNA form, the CDR3 reads TGTGCCAGCAGCGTCGGACAGAGCGGTGGGGAGCAGTTCTTC. Its translation is CASSVGQSGGEQFF.

This chain uses TRBV6-5 with TRBJ2-3; 12 bases are a match to TRBD2. Germline V gene sequence: CDR1 MNHEY, CDR2 SVGAGI. The J segment lost 9 bases and the V segment lost 5 bases, leaving 3 bases of the junction unmatched. The CDR3 runs 13 residues. The CDR3 here is CASSRLAGDTQYF. For the CDR3, the DNA is TGTGCCAGCAGTAGACTAGCGGGAGACACGCAGTATTTT.

Written as DNA, the CDR3 is TGTGCCAGCAGCTCCCCCGGCGGGAGGGCCGGGAATGAGCAGTTCTTC. It yields the protein CASSSPGGRAGNEQFF. This sequence joins TRBV7-9 and TRBJ2-1; 9 bases line up with TRBD2. Germline CDR1 is SEHNR and CDR2 is FQNEAQ (reference sequence). V lost 4 bases, J lost 7 bases, and 11 bases stayed unmatched. The CDR3 is 16 amino acids.